The TCR beta chain under discussion was sequenced for a study of T cell clonotyping in hematopoietic cell transplantation. Recipient blood drawn about 28 days pretransplant and days 30, 100, 180 after. There are 15 residues in the CDR3. The ends were cut back, 0 bases at V and 4 bases at J, with 12 bases in the middle. In germline, CDR1 is MNHEY, CDR2 SVGAGI. For this clone: Its antigen is not known.

Notes on the study in general: Broader posttransplant TCR repertoire diversity was predicted by graft donor and pretransplant recipient Inverse Simpson Index values.

Method: immunoSEQ multiplex PCR; TCRdb's copy keeps in-frame clones and lacks some. This table has about 6,700 clones, approximately 35% appearing once. The chain carries TRBV6-5 and TRBJ1-2; D is ambiguous. The starting material was peripheral blood mononuclear cells, obtained 30 days after allogeneic stem cell transplant. The receptor was derived from a female patient aged 60 to 70 who had an allogeneic stem cell transplant, so the T cells may come from the graft donor. Some clones in this sample may be carry-over from other donors' samples. CDR3 region: CASSYSWGGSYGYTF. CDR3 DNA sequence: TGTGCCAGCAGTTACTCTTGGGGAGGGTCCTATGGCTACACCTTC.